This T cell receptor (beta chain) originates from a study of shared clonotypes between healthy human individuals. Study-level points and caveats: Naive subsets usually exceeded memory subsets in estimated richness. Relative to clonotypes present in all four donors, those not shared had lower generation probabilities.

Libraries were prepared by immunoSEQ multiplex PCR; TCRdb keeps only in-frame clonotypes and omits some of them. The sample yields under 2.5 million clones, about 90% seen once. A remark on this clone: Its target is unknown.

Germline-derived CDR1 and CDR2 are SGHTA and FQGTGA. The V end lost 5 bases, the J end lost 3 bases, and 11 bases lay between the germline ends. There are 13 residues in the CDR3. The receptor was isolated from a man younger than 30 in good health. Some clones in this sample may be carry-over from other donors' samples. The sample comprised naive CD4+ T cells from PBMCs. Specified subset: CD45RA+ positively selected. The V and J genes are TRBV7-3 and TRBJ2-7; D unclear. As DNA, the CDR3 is TGTGCCAGCAGCAAAGGCAACCACTACGAGCAGTACTTC. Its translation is CASSKGNHYEQYF.